What follows describes a single TCR beta chain. Its antigen remains unknown. This specimen belongs to a study of cytomegalovirus exposure and HLA in healthy donors. The PCR contained 60 Vbeta and 13 Jbeta primers. Using immunoSEQ multiplex PCR, the repertoire was profiled, and TCRdb retains in-frame clones only, with some absent. Among about 140,000 clones, over 60% were seen once, and the ten largest hold under 7.5%. Whereas donors were nominally healthy upon sampling, unrecorded immune exposures were probable. This CDR3 is built from 15 residues. V shed 6 bases and J 2 bases; nucleotides not matched to a gene: 7. Germline CDR1 is MNHEY and CDR2 is SVGAGI. Regarding the study as a whole: Productive status was seen about 87% or about 30% of the time for most TCR beta V segments in an earlier analysis.

The sequencing sample was made of PBMCs. The TCR was taken from a man aged 35 to 55 in good health and CMV-seropositive. This chain uses TRBV6-5 with TRBJ1-5; TRBD1 aligns across 7 bases. In DNA, the CDR3 is TGTGCCAGCAGAATAAAGGGGGCTGGCAATCAGCCCCAGCATTTT. It translates to CASRIKGAGNQPQHF.